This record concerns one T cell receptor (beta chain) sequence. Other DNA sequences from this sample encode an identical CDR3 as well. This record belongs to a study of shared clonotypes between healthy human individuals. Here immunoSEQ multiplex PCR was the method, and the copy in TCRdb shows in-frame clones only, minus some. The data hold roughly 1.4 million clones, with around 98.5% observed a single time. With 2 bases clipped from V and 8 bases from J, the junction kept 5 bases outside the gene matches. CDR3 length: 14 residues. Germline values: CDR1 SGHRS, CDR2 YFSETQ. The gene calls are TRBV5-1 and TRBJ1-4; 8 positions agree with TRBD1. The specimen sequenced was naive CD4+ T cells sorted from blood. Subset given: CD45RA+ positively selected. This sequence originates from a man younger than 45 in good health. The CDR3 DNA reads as TGCGCCAGCAGCTTCGGACAGGGTGGGGAAAAACTGTTTTTT. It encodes CASSFGQGGEKLFF.